The rows below give T cell receptor beta chains drawn from one sample of a study of a mutant IDH1 vaccine in newly diagnosed glioma. Their specific antigens are unknown. Sequenced by immunoSEQ multiplex PCR; TCRdb stores in-frame clones only, minus some. The profile shows about 67,000 clones, over 75% of them singletons. The sample was PBMCs, taken from a glioma patient whose treatment included an IDH1 peptide vaccine. These TCRs come from a man aged 18 to 35 with glioma. Both conserved end residues are part of each CDR3. The D gene is left open where the match is weak. Size is stated for part of the rows, as once, few or many counts, or as a class when the clone is expanded.

abundance	d_gene	v_gene	j_gene	CDR3aa	CDR3nt
once	TRBD1	TRBV2	TRBJ1-4	CASNLQGRGEKLFF	TGTGCCAGCAACTTACAGGGGCGGGGTGAAAAACTGTTTTTT
.	.	TRBV7-9	TRBJ2-1	CASSLGELSYNEQFF	TGTGCCAGCAGCTTAGGGGAACTCTCCTACAATGAGCAGTTCTTC
.	.	TRBV12-5	TRBJ2-2	CASGAEVTGELFF	TGTGCTAGTGGTGCTGAGGTTACCGGGGAGCTGTTTTTT
.	.	TRBV18	TRBJ1-4	CASSPLGTNEKLFF	TGTGCCAGCTCACCATTGGGGACTAATGAAAAACTGTTTTTT
.	.	TRBV28	TRBJ1-5	CASSLTDNSNQPQHF	TGTGCCAGCAGTTTGACAGATAATAGCAATCAGCCCCAGCATTTT
.	.	TRBV4-3	TRBJ1-1	CASSQDGAGWGAEAFF	TGCGCCAGCAGCCAAGACGGGGCTGGCTGGGGCGCTGAAGCTTTCTTT
.	TRBD2	TRBV4-2	TRBJ2-5	CASSLSGSEGETQYF	TGTGCCAGCAGCCTTAGCGGGAGTGAGGGAGAGACCCAGTACTTC
.	.	TRBV19	TRBJ1-1	CASSKQGTNTEAFF	TGTGCCAGTAGTAAACAGGGTACGAACACTGAAGCTTTCTTT
.	.	TRBV5-5	TRBJ1-2	CASSLPRATHYGYTF	TGTGCCAGCAGCTTGCCCCGGGCAACACACTATGGCTACACCTTC
.	.	TRBV20-1	TRBJ1-1	CSAKGQPEAFF	TGCAGTGCTAAAGGGCAGCCTGAAGCTTTCTTT
.	.	TRBV5-6	TRBJ2-1	CASSSGTGLGDEQFF	TGTGCCAGCAGCAGCGGGACAGGTCTCGGGGATGAGCAGTTCTTC
.	.	TRBV9	TRBJ1-6	CASSVSGRLYNSPLHF	TGTGCCAGCAGCGTTTCGGGAAGGCTCTATAATTCACCCCTCCACTTT
.	.	TRBV18	TRBJ1-5	CASSNAPAVQPQHF	TGTGCCAGCTCGAACGCCCCGGCGGTTCAGCCCCAGCATTTT
.	TRBD1	TRBV4-2	TRBJ1-1	CASSVWDSLNTEAFF	TGTGCCAGCAGCGTTTGGGACAGCCTGAACACTGAAGCTTTCTTT
.	.	TRBV19	TRBJ1-5	CASGGYSNQPQHF	TGTGCCAGCGGGGGGTATAGCAATCAGCCCCAGCATTTT
.	.	TRBV6-6	TRBJ1-3	CASSPGASGNTIYF	TGTGCCAGCAGTCCAGGGGCTTCTGGAAACACCATATATTTT